This TCR beta chain was found in a study of blood T cell repertoires in COVID-19. CDR1 SGHRS and CDR2 YFSETQ come from the germline V gene. Losses at the gene ends were 5 bases for V and 2 bases for J; bases not matched to a gene: 17. This CDR3 contains 18 residues. Source study methods: Estimation of nucleated cell counts was performed using reference gene primer amplification. The table came from immunoSEQ multiplex PCR; TCRdb's copy has only in-frame clones and leaves some out. The V and J calls and clone size come from that table; D and trimming were worked out from the DNA. The data hold under 65,000 clones, with around 90% observed a single time.

This clonotype was sampled from a man in his fifties with acute or convalescent COVID-19. The chain has TRBV5-1 and TRBJ1-2; the match to TRBD1 covers 8 bases. The sequenced material came from peripheral blood. The CDR3 DNA is TGCGCCAGCAGACGACAGGGGCTTGAGAGGGGACGAAACTATGGCTACACCTTC. This gives the protein CASRRQGLERGRNYGYTF.